One and the same sample provided the 28 T cell receptor beta chains below, sequenced in a study of beta chain features in type 1 diabetes. The authors reverse transcribed all of the isolated RNA, so sequencing captured expressed TCRB transcripts. The method was immunoSEQ multiplex PCR; TCRdb's version includes in-frame clones alone and lacks a portion of them. The sample lists about 660,000 clones, about 14% occurring once. These receptors lack a known antigen. Study-level results: Patients with Type 1 diabetes showed moderately but significantly shorter TCRB CDR3s in all four CD4+ subsets.

The sample comprised naive CD4+ T cells from blood. The receptors originated from a man between 18 and 35 years old with type 1 diabetes.

A few counts support this clone. The chain recombines TRBV27 with TRBJ2-3; D is possibly TRBD1 or TRBD2 (6 bases each). Germline values: CDR1 MNHEY, CDR2 SMNVEV (reference sequence). V shed 3 bases and J shed 4 bases, with 14 bases lying between them. The CDR3 spans 15 residues. CDR3 DNA: TGTGCCAGCAGTTTCTACCTGGGGGGCGCAGATACGCAGTATTTT. As protein: CASSFYLGGADTQYF.

The chain links TRBV25-1 to TRBJ2-3; 8 bases align to TRBD2. V gave up 0 bases and J gave up 0 bases; unmatched junction bases: 5. CDR1 MGHDK and CDR2 SYGVNS come from the germline V gene. The CDR3 totals 17 residues. CDR3: CASSEYASGYSTDTQYF. The CDR3 DNA follows: TGTGCCAGCAGTGAATATGCTAGCGGGTATAGCACAGATACGCAGTATTTT.

This clone was observed a few times. The chain combines TRBV5-1 with TRBJ1-2, with TRBD1 identical over 9 bases. The V and J ends lost 1 base and 8 bases, in that order; junction bases with no gene match: 9. The germline CDR1 and CDR2 sequences are SGHRS and YFSETQ. The CDR3 consists of 15 residues. CDR3 in DNA: TGCGCCAGCAGCTTGCAGGGACAGGGTTCGTGGGGCTACACCTTC. It encodes CASSLQGQGSWGYTF.

This clone occurred a few times. This chain links TRBV7-9 with TRBJ1-1; 7 bases are a match to TRBD1. With V trimmed by 2 bases and J by 6 bases, 6 bases remained unmatched. CDR1 and CDR2 (germline): SEHNR, FQNEAQ (reference sequence). The CDR3 contains 14 residues. In DNA, the CDR3 is TGTGCCAGCAGCTTACAGGCCGGGACAGCTGAAGCTTTCTTT. Its protein product is CASSLQAGTAEAFF.

The table lists this clone with many counts. This sample includes further DNA sequences coding for the same CDR3. The rearrangement joins TRBV18 to TRBJ2-1, with D unclear. Trimming stripped 2 bases from V and 2 bases from J, with 4 bases between. The CDR3 covers 13 residues. From germline, CDR1 is KGHSH and CDR2 LQKENI. The CDR3 sequence: CASSPGTYNEQFF. Written as DNA, the CDR3 is TGTGCCAGCTCACCAGGTACCTACAATGAGCAGTTCTTC.

Only a few counts were recorded for this clone. The chain employs TRBV9 and TRBJ2-7, with D hard to call. Germline CDR1 is SGDLS and CDR2 is YYNGEE. The CDR3 is made up of 12 amino acids. Trimming took 4 bases from V and 5 from J, leaving 10 bases between them. The DNA of the CDR3 is TGTGCCAGCAGCTCCGGGCCGGACGAGCAGTACTTC. Translated, it gives CASSSGPDEQYF.

In its sample, this clone was seen a few times. The chain has TRBV30 and TRBJ1-2, with a weak D call TRBD1 (5 bases). The ends were cut back, 5 bases at V and 6 bases at J, with 13 bases in the middle. There are 12 residues in the CDR3. Germline CDR1 and CDR2: GTSNPN and SVGIG (reference sequence). CDR3 region: CAWSTGTDGYTF. CDR3 bases: TGTGCCTGGTCGACGGGGACGGATGGCTACACCTTC. Complete variable domain (other parts from reference TRBV30 and TRBJ1-2): SQTIHQWPATLVQPVGSPLSLECTVEGTSNPNLYWYRQAAGRGLQLLFYSVGIGQISSEVPQNLSASRPQDRQFILSSKKLLLSDSGFYLCAWSTGTDGYTFGSGTRLTVV.

This clone has just a few counts. The chain links TRBV7-3 to TRBJ1-4; D possibly corresponds to TRBD1 (5 bases). This CDR3 is built from 16 residues. Trimming removed 6 bases from V and 2 bases from J, with 16 bases in between. CDR1 and CDR2 (germline): SGHTA, FQGTGA. The chain's CDR3 is CASSRDWGSTNEKLFF. Here the CDR3 DNA reads TGTGCCAGCAGTCGTGACTGGGGGTCGACTAATGAAAAACTGTTTTTT.

The V call is TRBV25-1, the J call TRBJ1-1, with D uncertain. The CDR3 consists of 13 residues. The V gene's germline CDR1 is MGHDK and CDR2 SYGVNS. V was clipped by 3 bases and J by 3 bases, with 8 bases between them. The CDR3 DNA reads as TGTGCCAGCAGTGACCGTCCCCACACTGAAGCTTTCTTT. Translation gives CASSDRPHTEAFF. Full variable domain (outside the CDR3, taken from reference TRBV25-1 and TRBJ1-1): EADIYQTPRYLVIGTGKKITLECSQTMGHDKMYWYQQDPGMELHLIHYSYGVNSTEKGDLSSESTVSRIRTEHFPLTLESARPSHTSQYLCASSDRPHTEAFFGQGTRLTVV.

This clone turned up a few times. The chain carries TRBV6-5 and TRBJ1-5; 9 bases line up with TRBD1. The CDR3 consists of 13 residues. Germline V CDR1 and CDR2: MNHEY, SVGAGI. V dropped 7 bases and J dropped 6; count of bases not matched to a gene: 4. The CDR3: CASKGQGGQPQHF. CDR3 sequence (DNA): TGTGCCAGCAAGGGACAGGGTGGTCAGCCCCAGCATTTT.

With regard to this clone: Distinct nucleotide sequences in the sample also encode this CDR3. The CDR3 loop is CASSVEVNTEAFF. For the CDR3, the DNA is TGTGCCAGCAGCGTTGAGGTAAACACTGAAGCTTTCTTT. The chain has TRBV9 and TRBJ1-1; D is ambiguous. Trimming removed 2 bases from V and 2 bases from J, with 7 bases in between. This CDR3 has 13 residues. Germline CDR1 is SGDLS and CDR2 is YYNGEE.

This clone showed up just a few times. This rearrangement joins TRBV29-1 to TRBJ1-1, with D possibly matching TRBD1 (5 bases). Between the trimmed V and J ends, which lost 4 bases and 2 bases, there was a span of 14 bases. This CDR3 has 14 residues. From germline, CDR1 is SQVTM and CDR2 ANQGSEA. The CDR3, as DNA: TGCAGCGTTGTCGTCCGACAGCTCAACACTGAAGCTTTCTTT. Its translation: CSVVVRQLNTEAFF.

The chain joins TRBV5-1 to TRBJ2-2; 8 bases line up with TRBD1. This CDR3 has 14 amino acids. Unmatched junction bases numbered 5, after V lost 5 bases and J lost 5 bases. Germline CDR1 is SGHRS and CDR2 is YFSETQ. CDR3 in DNA: TGCGCCAGCAGGGGGACAGGAGCAACCGGGGAGCTGTTTTTT. This sequence encodes CASRGTGATGELFF.

This chain links TRBV27 with TRBJ1-2; 9 bases fit TRBD1. J lost 4 bases, V lost 3 bases, and 3 bases had no gene match. Per the germline V gene, CDR1 is MNHEY and CDR2 is SMNVEV (reference sequence). The CDR3 has 14 residues. This CDR3 is CASSLVTGGYGYTF. Written as DNA, the CDR3 is TGTGCCAGCAGTTTGGTGACAGGGGGCTATGGCTACACCTTC.

The gene calls are TRBV7-2 and TRBJ2-1; no definite D call. Looked up from germline, CDR1 is SGHTA and CDR2 is FQGNSA. This CDR3 is built from 14 residues. V was clipped by 2 bases and J by 6 bases, with 11 bases between them. The DNA of the CDR3 is TGTGCCAGCAGCTTACGACCTAGTACCAATGAGCAGTTCTTC. Residues: CASSLRPSTNEQFF.

CDR3: CASSAQFSGANVLTF. CDR3 nucleotides: TGCGCCAGCAGCGCTCAATTCTCTGGGGCCAACGTCCTGACTTTC. This sequence joins TRBV5-1 and TRBJ2-6; D remains unclear. The CDR3 sequence is 15 residues long. Trimming shortened V by 4 bases and J by 0 bases, and 8 bases separated the two germline ends. Germline CDR1 reads SGHRS; CDR2 reads YFSETQ.

There are a few counts of this clone. The rearrangement links TRBV5-4 to TRBJ2-7; TRBD2 matches 8 bases. This CDR3 has 16 residues. Germline CDR1 SGHNT, CDR2 YYREEE (reference sequence). Unmatched junction bases numbered 11, after V lost 5 bases and J lost 1 base. CDR3 in amino acids: CASSSPAGETSYEQYF. As DNA, the CDR3 is TGTGCCAGCAGTTCTCCAGCGGGGGAGACGTCCTACGAGCAGTACTTC.

This clone was found a few times. V and J are TRBV30 and TRBJ2-7; weak D call: TRBD1 (6 bases). The CDR3 contains 14 residues. V lost 3 bases, J lost 3 bases, and 15 bases lay in between. Germline V lookup: CDR1 GTSNPN, CDR2 SVGIG (reference sequence). The CDR3 nucleotides are TGTGCCTGGAGCTGGACAGTCCGACACTACGAGCAGTACTTC. The encoded protein is CAWSWTVRHYEQYF.

A single count supports this clone. The junction departs from the called germline gene at one end, perhaps through a read error. The V and J genes are TRBV7-7 and TRBJ2-7; D might be TRBD1 (6 bases). Germline V lookup: CDR1 SSHAT, CDR2 FNYEAQ (reference sequence). The CDR3 has 15 amino acids. The CDR3 DNA is TGTGCTAGCAGCTCAGGGGTAGGGGTATTGGACGAGCAGTACTTC. It codes for CASSSGVGVLDEQYF.

The table lists this clone with a few counts. The V gene is TRBV10-3, the J gene TRBJ1-4; possible D gene TRBD1, 6 bases. Germline CDR1 ENHRY, CDR2 SYGVKD. This CDR3 contains 13 residues. V was clipped by 10 bases and J by 3 bases, with 12 bases between them. The CDR3 sequence: CATGERANEKLFF. Written as DNA, the CDR3 is TGTGCCACAGGGGAACGGGCTAATGAAAAACTGTTTTTT.

This clone has more than one count but fewer than ten. The chain couples TRBV5-5 to TRBJ1-1; no clear D gene. The CDR3 has 12 amino acids. The ends were cut back, 2 bases at V and 2 bases at J, with 4 bases in the middle. Germline CDR1 SGHKS, CDR2 YYEKEE (reference sequence). CDR3 sequence (DNA): TGTGCCAGCAGCTTTCGAAACACTGAAGCTTTCTTT. It encodes CASSFRNTEAFF.

This clone was seen more than once but under ten times. This chain uses TRBV30 with TRBJ1-6, with unresolved D. V was pared by 2 bases and J by 12 bases, with 14 bases between. There are 13 residues in the CDR3. Germline V gene sequence: CDR1 GTSNPN, CDR2 SVGIG (reference sequence). CDR3 nucleotide sequence: TGTGCCTGGAGTCACAAAGGCGTGGGACCCCTCCACTTT. Translated, it gives CAWSHKGVGPLHF.

This clone was observed a handful of times. V gene TRBV7-2 combines with J gene TRBJ2-5; 8 bases fit TRBD2. V shed 4 bases, J shed 6 bases, and the junction held 7 bases outside the gene matches. The CDR3 runs 14 residues. Germline CDR1 reads SGHTA; CDR2 reads FQGNSA. CDR3 protein: CASSSSSGGQTQYF. In DNA, the CDR3 is TGTGCCAGCAGCTCTTCCTCGGGGGGGCAGACCCAGTACTTC.

This clone appeared a few times. The V call is TRBV9, the J call TRBJ1-1; D perhaps matches TRBD1 (6 bases). Trimming took off 3 bases at V and 1 base at J, with 10 bases between the two ends. CDR1 SGDLS and CDR2 YYNGEE come from the germline V gene. The CDR3 spans 14 residues. The CDR3 sequence: CASSEATGNTEAFF. The DNA of the CDR3 is TGTGCCAGCAGCGAAGCGACAGGGAACACTGAAGCTTTCTTT. The variable domain in full, completed from reference TRBV9 and TRBJ1-1, reads DSGVTQTPKHLITATGQRVTLRCSPRSGDLSVYWYQQSLDQGLQFLIQYYNGEERAKGNILERFSAQQFPDLHSELNLSSLELGDSALYFCASSEATGNTEAFFGQGTRLTVV.

J is TRBJ1-1 and V is TRBV30; possibly TRBD1 for D (6 bases). The germline V gene has CDR1 GTSNPN and CDR2 SVGIG (reference sequence). V dropped 0 bases and J dropped 10 bases, with 15 bases sitting between them. The CDR3 has 13 residues. The CDR3 DNA sequence: TGTGCCTGGAGTGTATCAGCAGGGGCGGGAGCTTTCTTT. Its translation is CAWSVSAGAGAFF.

This clone was detected only a few times. The J gene is TRBJ1-6, the V gene TRBV4-3; 10 bases are a match to TRBD1. The CDR3 totals 17 residues. Germline lookup yields CDR1 LGHNA and CDR2 YSLEER. Trimming removed 2 bases from V and 7 bases from J; junction bases left unmatched: 8. The CDR3 loop is CASSQNPTGGSNSPLHF. The CDR3 DNA is TGCGCCAGCAGCCAAAACCCGACAGGGGGCTCCAATTCACCCCTCCACTTT.

Only a few counts were recorded for this clone. The chain carries TRBV6-1 and TRBJ2-4; 8 bases fit TRBD1. Germline V gives CDR1 MNHNS, CDR2 SASEGT. This CDR3 contains 18 residues. The V and J ends lost 4 bases and 0 bases, in that order; junction bases with no gene match: 11. CDR3 protein: CASSGGTGNDLAKNIQYF. As DNA, the CDR3 is TGTGCCAGCAGTGGGGGGACAGGCAACGACCTAGCCAAAAACATTCAGTACTTC.

This clone has a handful of counts. The rearrangement links TRBV28 to TRBJ2-1; 10 positions match TRBD2. The CDR3 sequence is 16 residues long. J lost 6 bases, V lost 5 bases, and 10 bases had no gene match. CDR1 and CDR2 (germline): MDHEN, SYDVKM. In DNA form, the CDR3 reads TGTGCCAGCAGTCCGGCCGAGGCTAGCGGGGGCAATGAGCAGTTCTTC. It specifies CASSPAEASGGNEQFF.